These T cell receptor beta chains were read from a single sample in a study of T-cell reconstitution after alpha-beta-depleted transplantation in children. TCRdb reprocessed the PCR reads with MiXCR, giving one entry per CDR3 protein. In the table there are under 450,000 distinct CDR3 sequences, about 14% of which are singletons. The sequencing here drew on PBMCs, taken from the stem cell graft. The receptors shown here come from a human donor who donated a stem cell graft to a child with Fanconi anemia. Each CDR3 is given with its conserved first and last residue. D genes are given only for firm matches. For some rows the clone size is stated as once, few or many, or as a class when expanded; others skip it.

abundance,j_gene,d_gene,v_gene,CDR3aa,CDR3nt
.,TRBJ2-2,.,TRBV2,CASSEGLRELFF,TGTGCCAGCAGTGAAGGCCTGAGGGAGCTGTTTTTT
few,TRBJ1-3,.,TRBV5-6,CASSLDYRAGNTIYF,TGTGCCAGCAGCTTGGATTACAGGGCTGGAAACACCATATATTTT
.,TRBJ2-2,.,TRBV7-6,CASSLPGSYGELFF,TGTGCCAGCAGCCTCCCTGGTAGCTACGGGGAGCTGTTTTTT
.,TRBJ2-2,.,TRBV6-2/TRBV6-3,CASSFLTSGELFF,TGTGCCAGCAGTTTTCTCACATCCGGGGAGCTGTTTTTT
.,TRBJ2-3,.,TRBV2,CASSETADTQYF,TGTGCCAGCAGTGAAACGGCGGATACGCAGTATTTT
few,TRBJ2-3,TRBD2,TRBV20-1,CSAPRSGGEDTQYF,TGCAGTGCCCCCCGGAGCGGGGGGGAAGATACGCAGTATTTT
many,TRBJ2-1,.,TRBV28,CASSFVTSYNEQFF,TGTGCCAGCAGTTTTGTTACCTCCTACAATGAGCAGTTCTTC
many,TRBJ2-2,TRBD2,TRBV12-3/TRBV12-4,CASTRSGGASTGELFF,TGTGCCAGCACCCGTAGCGGGGGGGCTTCCACCGGGGAGCTGTTTTTT
many,TRBJ1-1,TRBD1,TRBV2,CASRSTGTEAFF,TGTGCCAGCAGGTCGACAGGGACTGAAGCTTTCTTT
.,TRBJ2-3,TRBD2,TRBV7-2,CASSLAQLAGQKSTDTQYF,TGTGCCAGCAGCTTAGCACAACTAGCGGGGCAAAAAAGCACAGATACGCAGTATTTT